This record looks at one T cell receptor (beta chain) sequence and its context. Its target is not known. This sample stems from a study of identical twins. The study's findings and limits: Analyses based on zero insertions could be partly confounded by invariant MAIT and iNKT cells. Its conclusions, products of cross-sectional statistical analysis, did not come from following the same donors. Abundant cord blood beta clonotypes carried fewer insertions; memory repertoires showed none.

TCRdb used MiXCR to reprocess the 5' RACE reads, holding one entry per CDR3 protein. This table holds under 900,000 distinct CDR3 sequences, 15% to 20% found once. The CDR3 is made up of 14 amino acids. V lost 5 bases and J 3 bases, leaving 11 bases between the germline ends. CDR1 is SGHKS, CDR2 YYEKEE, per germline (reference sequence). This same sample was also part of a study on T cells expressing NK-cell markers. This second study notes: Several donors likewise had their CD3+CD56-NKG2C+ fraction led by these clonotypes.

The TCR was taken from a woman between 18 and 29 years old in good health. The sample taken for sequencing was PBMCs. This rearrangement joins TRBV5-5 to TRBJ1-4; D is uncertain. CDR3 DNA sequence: TGTGCCAGCAGTTATCGACGGGCTAATGAAAAACTGTTTTTT. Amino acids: CASSYRRANEKLFF.